This entry lists 21 T cell receptor beta chains sequenced from one sample in a study of Ad26.COV2.S vaccination and SARS-CoV-2 variants. The sample's treatment: approximately 18 received Ad26.COV2.S at low or high dose, single or two shots; about five received placebo; per-sample allocation not given. Samples analyzed were those drawn on day 63 after the first vaccine or placebo injection. Clones were sequenced by immunoSEQ multiplex PCR, and TCRdb holds only the in-frame ones, with some missing. The sample lists approximately 350,000 clones, around 90% seen once, with roughly 3.1% in the top ten. The sequences come from peripheral blood, collected in a trial of Ad26.COV2.S vaccine versus placebo. The receptors were sampled from a person between 18 and 65 years old who received the Ad26.COV2.S COVID-19 vaccine or a placebo.

The chain carries TRBV7-9 and TRBJ2-3, with a possible D match to TRBD1 (5 bases). Looked up from germline, CDR1 is SEHNR and CDR2 is FQNEAQ (reference sequence). The CDR3 extends over 12 amino acids. V lost 8 bases, J lost 4 bases, and 10 bases lay in between. In DNA form, the CDR3 reads TGTGCCAGCCAAAGGGGATCAGATACGCAGTATTTT. Its translation: CASQRGSDTQYF.

The chain combines TRBV6-1 with TRBJ1-2; D ambiguous. Germline V CDR1 and CDR2: MNHNS, SASEGT. The CDR3 is made up of 13 amino acids. V was trimmed by 2 bases and J by 4 bases, leaving 8 bases between them. CDR3 loop: CASSETASYGYTF. As DNA, the CDR3 is TGTGCCAGCAGTGAAACCGCGAGCTATGGCTACACCTTC.

The chain carries TRBV12-5 and TRBJ1-6; 7 bases align to TRBD1. This CDR3 is 15 amino acids long. V shed 1 base, J shed 7 bases, and the junction held 4 bases outside the gene matches. Germline values: CDR1 LGHNT, CDR2 FRNRAP. The CDR3, as DNA: TGTGCTAGTGGTTTGGACAGGGGACGAAATTCACCCCTCCACTTT. It encodes CASGLDRGRNSPLHF.

This clone showed up just once. Here the CDR3 reads CASSQASGGSGTQYF. CDR3 bases: TGCGCCAGCAGCCAAGCTAGCGGGGGGTCAGGCACGCAGTATTTT. The rearrangement links TRBV4-1 to TRBJ2-3; TRBD2 agrees at 11 bases. CDR1 MGHRA and CDR2 YSYEKL come from the germline V gene. The V and J ends lost 1 base and 9 bases, in that order; junction bases with no gene match: 6. This CDR3 spans 15 amino acids.

The genes are TRBV9 and TRBJ2-7, with unresolved D. Per germline, CDR1 SGDLS and CDR2 YYNGEE. V was trimmed by 3 bases and J by 3 bases, leaving 16 bases between them. This CDR3 region has 15 residues. The chain's CDR3 is CASSASAVSYYEQYF. The CDR3 DNA sequence: TGTGCCAGCAGCGCGTCGGCGGTGTCCTACTACGAGCAGTACTTC.

This chain links TRBV4-1 with TRBJ1-5, with unresolved D. Between the trimmed V and J ends, which lost 5 bases and 2 bases, there was a span of 13 bases. This CDR3 is 15 amino acids long. The germline V gene has CDR1 MGHRA and CDR2 YSYEKL. The CDR3 sequence is CASSSSGSGNQPQHF. The CDR3 region has the DNA TGCGCCAGCAGCTCCTCGGGTAGTGGCAATCAGCCCCAGCATTTT.

The chain recombines TRBV6-6 with TRBJ1-3; D not resolved. Per the germline V gene, CDR1 is MNHNY and CDR2 is SVGAGI (reference sequence). Deletions cut 7 bases from V and 4 bases from J, with 20 bases between. The CDR3 totals 16 residues. Here the CDR3 reads CASTPWRATRGNTIYF. The CDR3 DNA follows: TGTGCCAGCACCCCGTGGCGGGCTACGAGGGGAAACACCATATATTTT.

The V call is TRBV19, the J call TRBJ2-3; the match to TRBD2 covers 7 bases. Looked up from germline, CDR1 is LNHDA and CDR2 is SQIVND (reference sequence). Unmatched junction bases numbered 10, after V lost 2 bases and J lost 5 bases. The CDR3 is 16 amino acids. The CDR3 loop reads CASSIWGGSDRDTQYF. CDR3 coding DNA: TGTGCCAGTAGTATATGGGGGGGTTCAGATAGAGATACGCAGTATTTT.

This clone was counted a single time. This chain links TRBV5-4 with TRBJ1-1; TRBD1 aligns across 8 bases. Germline CDR1 SGHNT, CDR2 YYREEE (reference sequence). The CDR3 has 17 amino acids. The V segment lost 0 bases and the J segment 0 bases; nucleotides outside the gene matches: 7. CDR3 residues: CASSLDRGDVMNTEAFF. For the CDR3, the DNA is TGTGCCAGCAGCTTGGACAGGGGGGACGTAATGAACACTGAAGCTTTCTTT.

The V gene is TRBV3-1 (or the pseudogene TRBV3-2), the J gene TRBJ1-1; D gene unclear. Looked up from germline, CDR1 is LGHDT and CDR2 is YNNKEL (reference sequence). This CDR3 contains 12 residues. V was shortened by 4 bases and J by 4 bases, with 7 bases between the two germline ends. As DNA, the CDR3 is TGTGCCAGCAGCCGGGTTAGCACTGAAGCTTTCTTT. Its protein is CASSRVSTEAFF.

The rearrangement links TRBV9 to TRBJ1-1; D remains unclear. The germline V and J ends were trimmed by 6 bases and 3 bases, with 15 bases remaining between them. Germline V lookup: CDR1 SGDLS, CDR2 YYNGEE. The CDR3 consists of 14 residues. This CDR3 is CASTDGGSHTEAFF. The DNA of the CDR3 is TGTGCCAGCACCGATGGAGGGTCTCACACTGAAGCTTTCTTT. The complete variable domain, with remaining parts taken from reference TRBV9 and TRBJ1-1, reads DSGVTQTPKHLITATGQRVTLRCSPRSGDLSVYWYQQSLDQGLQFLIQYYNGEERAKGNILERFSAQQFPDLHSELNLSSLELGDSALYFCASTDGGSHTEAFFGQGTRLTVV.

The rearrangement joins TRBV10-3 to TRBJ1-3, with 10 bases aligning to TRBD1. The ends lost 2 bases at V and 8 bases at J; junction bases unmatched: 3. CDR1 is ENHRY and CDR2 is SYGVKD in the germline V gene. This CDR3 has 14 amino acids. The CDR3 protein is CAISEKDRGDTIYF. In nucleotides, the CDR3 is TGTGCCATCAGTGAGAAGGACAGGGGGGACACCATATATTTT.

The CDR3 bases are TGTGCCAGCAGCTCCAACAGGGTGAGCACTGAAGCTTTCTTT. This codes for CASSSNRVSTEAFF. The J gene is TRBJ1-1, the V gene TRBV11-2, with D maybe TRBD1 (6 bases). Germline values: CDR1 SGHAT, CDR2 FQNNGV. The CDR3 covers 14 residues. V lost 4 bases, J lost 4 bases, and 13 bases lay in between.

The chain employs TRBV9 and TRBJ2-7; D not certain. The germline V and J ends were trimmed by 0 bases and 2 bases, with 12 bases remaining between them. CDR3 length: 15 amino acids. Germline V gene sequence: CDR1 SGDLS, CDR2 YYNGEE. In DNA form, the CDR3 reads TGTGCCAGCAGCGTAGCTACGGGCAGAGCCTACGAGCAGTACTTC. Residues: CASSVATGRAYEQYF.

This chain links TRBV5-4 with TRBJ1-6, with TRBD1 as a possible D gene (5 bases). V lost 0 bases and J 7 bases, leaving 11 bases between the germline ends. This CDR3 contains 15 residues. The germline gives CDR1 SGHNT, CDR2 YYREEE (reference sequence). The CDR3 spells CASSLVGTSNSPLHF. As DNA, the CDR3 is TGTGCCAGCAGCTTGGTAGGGACTTCAAATTCACCCCTCCACTTT.

The chain uses TRBV10-3 and TRBJ1-6; the D is unclear. Trimming left V 0 bases short and J 8 bases short, with 17 bases between. Germline V lookup: CDR1 ENHRY, CDR2 SYGVKD. The CDR3 has 17 residues. CDR3 coding DNA: TGTGCCATCAGTGAGTCGAAGCCCTACCCGAGGGATTCACCCCTCCACTTT. Protein: CAISESKPYPRDSPLHF.

This chain joins TRBV7-9 and TRBJ2-7; tentatively, D is TRBD1 (6 bases). The CDR3 has 14 residues. Trimming stripped 4 bases from V and 2 bases from J, with 12 bases between. Germline assignment: CDR1 SEHNR and CDR2 FQNEAQ (reference sequence). The chain's CDR3 is CASSYPDRPYEQYF. CDR3 sequence (DNA): TGTGCCAGCAGCTACCCGGACAGACCCTACGAGCAGTACTTC. The complete variable domain, with remaining parts taken from reference TRBV7-9 and TRBJ2-7, reads DTGVSQNPRHKITKRGQNVTFRCDPISEHNRLYWYRQTLGQGPEFLTYFQNEAQLEKSRLLSDRFSAERPKGSFSTLEIQRTEQGDSAMYLCASSYPDRPYEQYFGPGTRLTVT.

This chain links TRBV2 with TRBJ2-1; TRBD2 agrees at 10 bases. The ends lost 4 bases at V and 3 bases at J; junction bases unmatched: 12. The CDR3 is made up of 18 amino acids. From germline, CDR1 is SNHLY and CDR2 FYNNEI. CDR3 DNA sequence: TGTGCCAGCAGTGTGAGGACTAGCGGCTTTAATATCTACAATGAGCAGTTCTTC. It yields the protein CASSVRTSGFNIYNEQFF.

The chain links TRBV7-8 to TRBJ1-5; tentatively, D is TRBD1 (5 bases). The V gene lost 1 base and the J gene lost 6 bases, with 13 bases spanning the gap. The length of the CDR3 is 15 residues. The germline gives CDR1 SGHVS, CDR2 FQNEAQ. This CDR3 reads CASSLERGGGQPQHF. DNA of the CDR3: TGTGCCAGCAGCTTAGAAAGGGGCGGCGGTCAGCCCCAGCATTTT.

The V call is TRBV10-3, the J call TRBJ2-3; TRBD1 or TRBD2 may be the D gene (5 bases each). This CDR3 comprises 15 residues. Trimming shortened V by 6 bases and J by 3 bases, and 16 bases separated the two germline ends. From germline, CDR1 is ENHRY and CDR2 SYGVKD. The chain's CDR3 is CAIRGEYLNTDTQYF. CDR3 coding DNA: TGTGCCATCAGGGGGGAGTATCTTAATACAGATACGCAGTATTTT.

In regard to this clone: This same CDR3 is encoded by further DNA sequences in the sample. The chain carries TRBV6-5 and TRBJ1-2; D uncertain. The V and J ends lost 2 bases and 11 bases respectively, with 9 bases between them. Germline V CDR1 and CDR2: MNHEY, SVGAGI. The CDR3 contains 11 residues. CDR3 sequence: CASSYAGGYTF. The DNA of the CDR3 is TGTGCCAGCAGTTACGCGGGAGGTTACACCTTC.